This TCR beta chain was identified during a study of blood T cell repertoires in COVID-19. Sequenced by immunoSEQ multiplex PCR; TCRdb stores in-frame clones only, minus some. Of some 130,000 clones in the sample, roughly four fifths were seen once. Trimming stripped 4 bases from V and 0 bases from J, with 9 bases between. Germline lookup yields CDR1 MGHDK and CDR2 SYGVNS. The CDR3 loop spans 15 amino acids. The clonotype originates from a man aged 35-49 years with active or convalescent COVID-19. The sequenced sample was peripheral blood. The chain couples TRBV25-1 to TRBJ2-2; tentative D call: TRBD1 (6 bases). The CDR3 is CASSVQGTNTGELFF. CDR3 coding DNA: TGTGCCAGCAGTGTACAGGGTACGAACACCGGGGAGCTGTTTTTT.